The table lists the clone carrying this T cell receptor (beta chain) with a few counts. Individual cDNA molecules carried attached unique molecular identifiers. MiXCR, applied by TCRdb to the 5' RACE reads, yields one record per CDR3 protein. The sample contains about 69,000 distinct CDR3 sequences, about 9.4% of which appear only once. The record originates from a study of early T cells in non-severe SARS-CoV-2 infection. Germline-derived CDR1 and CDR2 are MNHEY and SMNVEV (reference sequence). The V end was cut by 2 bases, the J end by 6 bases, with 14 bases between. The CDR3 length is 14 residues. The source of this sequence is an adult who was a healthcare worker with PCR-confirmed SARS-CoV-2 infection or an uninfected control (not recorded which). Source material: whole blood. The chain joins TRBV27 to TRBJ2-7; the D gene could be TRBD1 or TRBD2 (5 bases each). The CDR3 loop reads CASSLNGARGEQYF. For the CDR3, the DNA is TGTGCCAGCAGTTTAAATGGGGCGAGGGGCGAGCAGTACTTC.